A selection of T cell receptor beta chains follows, all from one sample in a study of identifying expanded T cells in peripheral blood. Measured with immunoSEQ multiplex PCR; TCRdb has only the in-frame clones, and not every one. The sample contains 120,000 or so clones, 84% of which appear only once. Sequenced sample: blood. The source of these receptors is a person aged 18-70 years in good health. Both conserved end residues are part of each CDR3. The order of the fields is D gene, V gene, clone size, J gene, CDR3 protein, CDR3 DNA. A D gene is named only where the DNA matches it firmly. Rows may omit the clone size; those that give it use once, few, many or a size class.

.,TRBV9,.,TRBJ2-1,CASSDTLANREQFF,TGTGCCAGCAGCGACACCCTTGCGAATCGAGAGCAGTTCTTC
TRBD1,TRBV5-6,.,TRBJ1-5,CASSLASQGARSLSQPQHF,TGTGCCAGCAGCTTGGCCTCACAGGGGGCACGGTCGTTGAGTCAGCCCCAGCATTTT
.,TRBV11-3,.,TRBJ1-5,CASSLAPDQPQHF,TGTGCCAGCAGCTTAGCCCCCGATCAGCCCCAGCATTTT
.,TRBV5-5,.,TRBJ1-5,CASSLLEQPQHF,TGTGCCAGCAGCTTACTAGAACAGCCCCAGCATTTT
.,TRBV5-1,.,TRBJ2-2,CASSLRGTNTGELFF,TGCGCCAGCAGCTTGCGGGGTACGAACACCGGGGAGCTGTTTTTT
.,TRBV7-9,.,TRBJ1-2,CASSLVPGGYTF,TGTGCCAGCAGCTTAGTGCCCGGGGGCTACACCTTC
.,TRBV7-6,.,TRBJ2-3,CASSSGPDTQYF,TGTGCCAGCAGCTCCGGCCCAGATACGCAGTATTTT
.,TRBV4-3,.,TRBJ1-4,CASSQDWGVVDEKLFF,TGCGCCAGCAGCCAAGATTGGGGGGTAGTTGATGAAAAACTGTTTTTT
TRBD2,TRBV7-6,.,TRBJ2-2,CASSFSSGGGTGELFF,TGTGCCAGCAGCTTCTCTAGCGGGGGCGGTACCGGGGAGCTGTTTTTT
.,TRBV4-3,.,TRBJ2-1,CASSQVVFGTTYNEQFF,TGCGCCAGCAGCCAAGTAGTTTTCGGGACAACCTACAATGAGCAGTTCTTC
.,TRBV18,.,TRBJ2-2,CASSPTGGRELFF,TGTGCCAGCTCACCAACAGGCGGCCGTGAGCTGTTTTTT
.,TRBV4-1,.,TRBJ1-5,CASSQDYSLSNQPQHF,TGCGCCAGCAGCCAAGACTATAGTCTTAGCAATCAGCCCCAGCATTTT
.,TRBV5-1,.,TRBJ2-7,CASSSGRIKYEQYF,TGCGCCAGCAGCTCGGGACGGATCAAATACGAGCAGTACTTC
.,TRBV6-1,.,TRBJ1-6,CASSEAGNRNSPLHF,TGTGCCAGCAGTGAGGCCGGTAACAGGAATTCACCCCTCCACTTT
TRBD1,TRBV28,few,TRBJ2-7,CASSSGGRYEQYF,TGTGCCAGCAGTTCAGGGGGTAGATACGAGCAGTACTTC
.,TRBV7-9,.,TRBJ1-2,CASSHEKGGYTF,TGTGCCAGCAGCCATGAGAAAGGAGGCTACACCTTC
TRBD1,TRBV4-1,.,TRBJ1-3,CASSSQGGSGNTIYF,TGCGCCAGCAGCTCCCAGGGGGGCTCTGGAAACACCATATATTTT
.,TRBV30,.,TRBJ2-3,CAWSVTTDTQYF,TGTGCCTGGAGTGTTACAACAGATACGCAGTATTTT
TRBD2,TRBV4-3,.,TRBJ2-2,CASSQVLAGSRANTGELFF,TGCGCCAGCAGCCAAGTACTAGCGGGGTCCCGCGCGAACACCGGGGAGCTGTTTTTT
.,TRBV18,.,TRBJ1-2,CASSPPEGRTTNYGYTF,TGTGCCAGCTCACCACCGGAGGGCAGGACAACTAACTATGGCTACACCTTC
.,TRBV7-2,.,TRBJ1-1,CASSLLPQLNTEAFF,TGTGCCAGCAGCTTACTCCCACAGCTGAACACTGAAGCTTTCTTT
TRBD1,TRBV7-9,.,TRBJ2-7,CASRAGDSSYEQYF,TGTGCCAGCCGAGCAGGGGACAGCTCCTACGAGCAGTACTTC
TRBD1,TRBV6-1,.,TRBJ1-2,CASSGIDRGLFYGYTF,TGTGCCAGCAGTGGCATCGACAGGGGGCTGTTCTATGGCTACACCTTC
.,TRBV7-2,.,TRBJ2-5,CASSSYAGLEETQYF,TGTGCCAGCAGCTCCTATGCTGGTTTGGAAGAGACCCAGTACTTC
.,TRBV6-5,.,TRBJ1-2,CASRPGDNPYGYTF,TGTGCCAGCAGACCGGGGGACAACCCATATGGCTACACCTTC
TRBD1,TRBV5-6,.,TRBJ2-5,CASSPGPGGETQYF,TGTGCCAGCAGCCCCGGTCCAGGGGGAGAGACCCAGTACTTC
.,TRBV6-5,.,TRBJ1-1,CASSYWMDTEAFF,TGTGCCAGCAGTTACTGGATGGACACTGAAGCTTTCTTT
.,TRBV18,.,TRBJ1-1,CASSPRAQSRAGDTEAFF,TGTGCCAGCTCACCACGGGCTCAAAGCCGGGCAGGGGACACTGAAGCTTTCTTT
.,TRBV2,.,TRBJ1-5,CASSFRQENQPQHF,TGTGCCAGCAGTTTCAGACAGGAAAATCAGCCCCAGCATTTT
TRBD1,TRBV28,.,TRBJ1-2,CASSSGTVYGYTF,TGTGCCAGCAGTTCCGGGACAGTCTATGGCTACACCTTC
.,TRBV6-5,.,TRBJ1-4,CASSYQGAINEKLFF,TGTGCCAGCAGTTACCAAGGGGCGATTAATGAAAAACTGTTTTTT
.,TRBV5-8,.,TRBJ1-1,CASSPRPNTEAFF,TGTGCCAGCAGCCCTCGACCGAACACTGAAGCTTTCTTT
.,TRBV7-6,.,TRBJ2-5,CASSLDGETQYF,TGTGCCAGCAGCTTAGACGGAGAGACCCAGTACTTC
.,TRBV30,.,TRBJ1-2,CAWALDTAGGGYTF,TGTGCCTGGGCCCTGGATACAGCCGGAGGTGGCTACACCTTC
.,TRBV6-6,.,TRBJ1-2,CASTLQGSYGYTF,TGTGCCAGCACTTTACAGGGATCCTATGGCTACACCTTC
.,TRBV7-8,.,TRBJ1-5,CASSLVGGNQPQHF,TGTGCCAGCAGCTTAGTAGGTGGCAATCAGCCCCAGCATTTT
TRBD1,TRBV7-3,once,TRBJ1-1,CASSRRTGDFSEAFF,TGTGCCAGCAGCCGTAGGACAGGGGATTTCTCTGAAGCTTTCTTT
TRBD1,TRBV4-3,few,TRBJ1-2,CASSLSGGAKSYGYTF,TGCGCCAGCAGCCTCTCAGGGGGCGCGAAGTCCTATGGCTACACCTTC
.,TRBV7-9,once,TRBJ1-1,CASSHEYTEAFF,TGTGCCAGCAGCCATGAATACACTGAAGCTTTCTTT
.,TRBV30,once,TRBJ1-4,CAWSGAVGEKLFF,TGTGCCTGGAGTGGGGCAGTAGGAGAAAAACTGTTTTTT
.,TRBV6-4,.,TRBJ1-6,CASSPDGFNSPLHF,TGTGCCAGCAGTCCGGACGGCTTTAATTCACCCCTCCACTTT
TRBD2,TRBV7-2,.,TRBJ2-3,CASSSAVVAGGRLDTQYF,TGTGCCAGCAGCTCCGCGGTGGTCGCGGGGGGGCGGTTAGATACGCAGTATTTT
.,TRBV6-5,.,TRBJ1-5,CASSYGRSGNQPQHF,TGTGCCAGCAGTTACGGGCGGTCGGGAAATCAGCCCCAGCATTTT
.,TRBV19,.,TRBJ1-6,CASSKPGNSPLHF,TGTGCCAGTAGTAAGCCGGGTAATTCACCCCTCCACTTT
.,TRBV5-4,.,TRBJ2-2,CASSSGGPEGGTGELFF,TGTGCCAGCAGCTCGGGGGGCCCCGAGGGAGGCACCGGGGAGCTGTTTTTT
.,TRBV7-3,.,TRBJ2-1,CASSLLPGGVNNEQFF,TGTGCCAGCAGCTTATTACCGGGGGGCGTCAACAATGAGCAGTTCTTC
.,TRBV7-9,few,TRBJ2-1,CASSLVLGMDNEQFF,TGTGCCAGCAGCTTAGTACTGGGTATGGACAATGAGCAGTTCTTC
.,TRBV18,.,TRBJ2-1,CASSPRGVYNEQFF,TGTGCCAGCTCACCACGGGGGGTCTACAATGAGCAGTTCTTC
.,TRBV5-1,few,TRBJ1-2,CASSTETYGYTF,TGCGCCAGCAGCACGGAGACTTATGGCTACACCTTC
.,TRBV6-6,.,TRBJ1-2,CASSYLTSSYGYTF,TGTGCCAGCAGTTACCTGACATCCTCGTATGGCTACACCTTC
.,TRBV7-2,.,TRBJ1-5,CASSFTMGDQPQHF,TGTGCCAGCAGCTTTACAATGGGCGATCAGCCCCAGCATTTT
TRBD2,TRBV9,.,TRBJ2-1,CASSGTPGLAGGRSYNEQFF,TGTGCCAGCAGCGGGACGCCGGGACTAGCGGGGGGGCGCTCCTACAATGAGCAGTTCTTC
.,TRBV15,.,TRBJ2-3,CATSRETQVRDTQYF,TGTGCCACCAGCAGAGAAACACAGGTCAGAGATACGCAGTATTTT
TRBD1,TRBV30,.,TRBJ2-6,CAWRRTGGYSGANVLTF,TGTGCCTGGAGACGGACAGGGGGCTACTCTGGGGCCAACGTCCTGACTTTC
.,TRBV10-1,once,TRBJ1-1,CASVPVANTEAFF,TGCGCCAGCGTCCCTGTAGCTAACACTGAAGCTTTCTTT